This T cell receptor beta chain comes out of a study of human T cells and chemical hapten exposure. Study-level information: Sensitization employed 2% DPC on about 2 cm by about 2 cm of upper inner arm skin. Study-wide results and limits: Expanded TCRs clustered into significantly more large CDR3 similarity groups than controls, the analysis revealed. With regard to DPC sensitization, TCRs above 1 in 1000 frequency did not change.

Documented time point: pre-sensitization, week 0. Sample treatment: therapeutic diphenylcyclopropenone sensitization with weekly scalp DPC. V trimming: 5 bases; J trimming: 7 bases; junction bases outside the gene matches: 7. Germline values: CDR1 MNHEY, CDR2 SVGEGT. The CDR3 consists of 14 residues. Within the library, unique molecular identifiers were attached to each individual cDNA molecule. In TCRdb, the RACE reads were re-called with MiXCR into one record per CDR3 protein. The sample has a few hundred thousand distinct CDR3 sequences, roughly 8.9% seen once. This clonotype was counted a few times. Its specificity is not known.

This rearrangement joins TRBV6-2 or TRBV6-3 to TRBJ1-5; 8 bases map to TRBD1. Sequenced here: whole blood, sampled in connection with sensitization to the hapten diphenylcyclopropenone (DPC). The receptor's source is a woman aged 40 to 55 with alopecia areata. Some clones in this sample may be carry-over from other donors' samples. The CDR3 sequence: CASSNSRGLQPQHF. The CDR3 DNA is TGTGCCAGCAGTAATTCCAGGGGGCTACAGCCCCAGCATTTT.